One and the same sample provided the 19 T cell receptor beta chains below, sequenced in a study of CD8+CD57+ T cells in acquired aplastic anemia. Profiles of TCR beta VDJ and CDR3 were generated from a genomic DNA template. TCRdb reanalysed the reads using MiXCR and keeps one entry per CDR3 protein. The data show some 170,000 distinct CDR3 sequences, less than 60% seen once. CD8+CD57+ cell expansion, shown by flow cytometry, had occurred in the patients selected for sequencing. Sequences were obtained from sorted CD4+, CD8+, or CD8+CD57+ T cells (not recorded which) from PBMCs. The receptors were gathered from a human donor with aplastic anemia.

The chain couples TRBV2 to TRBJ1-1; 7 bases line up with TRBD1. Germline V gives CDR1 SNHLY, CDR2 FYNNEI. Unmatched junction bases numbered 12, after V lost 4 bases and J lost 10 bases. This CDR3 contains 14 residues. In DNA form, the CDR3 reads TGTGCCAGCAGTGGAGTTTCCCTGGCAGGGGGAGCTTTCTTT. Encoded protein: CASSGVSLAGGAFF.

This clonotype was recorded many times. The chain combines TRBV20-1 with TRBJ2-7; 8 bases are a match to TRBD1. There are 15 residues in the CDR3. Germline V lookup: CDR1 DFQATT, CDR2 SNEGSKA (reference sequence). The ends lost 5 bases at V and 3 bases at J; junction bases unmatched: 12. The CDR3 DNA reads as TGCAGTGCTTACTTCAGGGGGCGTCTGGTCTACGAGCAGTACTTC. Amino acids: CSAYFRGRLVYEQYF.

This clonotype has more than one count but fewer than ten. The chain uses TRBV20-1 and TRBJ1-6; perhaps TRBD1 as D (5 bases). V was trimmed by 3 bases and J by 9 bases, leaving 15 bases between them. This CDR3 comprises 14 residues. Germline V gene data show CDR1 as DFQATT and CDR2 as SNEGSKA (reference sequence). The CDR3 here is CSARGVQEASPLHF. The DNA of the CDR3 is TGCAGTGCTAGGGGAGTACAGGAGGCTTCACCCCTCCACTTT.

The V call is TRBV2, the J call TRBJ1-5; D gene unclear. The V gene lost 3 bases and the J gene lost 0 bases, with 9 bases spanning the gap. CDR3 length: 15 residues. The germline V gene has CDR1 SNHLY and CDR2 FYNNEI. The CDR3 here is CASSDSRFSNQPQHF. The CDR3, as DNA: TGTGCCAGCAGTGATTCCAGGTTTAGCAATCAGCCCCAGCATTTT.

About this clonotype itself: One junction end does not reproduce the germline sequence, and a read error may be involved. The rearrangement uses TRBV5-3 and TRBJ1-2; D is possibly TRBD1 (5 bases). TRBV5-3 is sorted into the ORF group, with uncertain function. The CDR3 has 12 amino acids. The CDR3: CASSLLGHGYTF. CDR3 DNA: TGTGCCAGCAGCTTGTTGGGGCATGGCTACACCTTC.

This clonotype was seen just once. A much larger clone is a single base away; this may be a read error. V gene TRBV5-1 combines with J gene TRBJ2-3; 7 bases map to TRBD2. The trim removed 3 bases at V and 0 bases at J, leaving 4 bases unmatched. This CDR3 is 15 amino acids long. Germline assignment: CDR1 SGHRS and CDR2 YFSETQ. The CDR3 reads CASSSTSESTDTQYF. CDR3 DNA sequence: TGCGCCAGCAGCTCTACTAGCGAGAGCACAGATACGCAGTATTTT.

About this clonotype: This CDR3 fails to terminate in the conserved phenylalanine or tryptophan, so it likely reflects a read error. This chain connects TRBV20-1 to TRBJ2-5, with D perhaps given as TRBD1 or TRBD2 (5 bases each). V was cut by 8 bases and J by 5 bases, with 15 bases left in between. Per the germline V gene, CDR1 is DFQATT and CDR2 is SNEGSKA (reference sequence). The CDR3 is made up of 12 amino acids. In nucleotides, the CDR3 is TGCAGTACAAACACTTGGGGGGAGACCCAGTACCTC. Translation gives CSTNTWGETQYL.

The sample holds a few counts of this clonotype. This chain connects TRBV20-1 to TRBJ2-3; unclear D gene. The CDR3 is 13 residues long. V gave up 3 bases and J gave up 2 bases, with 9 bases separating them. Germline CDR1 reads DFQATT; CDR2 reads SNEGSKA (reference sequence). The CDR3 region has the DNA TGCAGTGCTAGTGGGCTGAACACAGATACGCAGTATTTT. It specifies CSASGLNTDTQYF.

The chain uses TRBV29-1 and TRBJ2-1; a possible D gene is TRBD1 (6 bases). CDR3 length: 13 amino acids. Trimming cost V 8 bases and J 9 bases, with 20 bases left between them. Germline values: CDR1 SQVTM, CDR2 ANQGSEA. The CDR3 DNA reads TGCAGCTTCCCGGGACACCATACGTCTGAGCAGTTCTTC. It specifies CSFPGHHTSEQFF.

There are a few counts of this clonotype. The chain combines TRBV19 with TRBJ1-6, with TRBD1 identical over 10 bases. Trimming cost V 6 bases and J 11 bases; bases outside gene matches: 7. The length of the CDR3 is 14 residues. The germline gives CDR1 LNHDA, CDR2 SQIVND (reference sequence). The CDR3 nucleotides are TGTGCCAGTAGCCTCGGGACAGGGGATCCACCCCTCCACTTT. Encoded protein: CASSLGTGDPPLHF.

This clonotype came up a few times. This may come from a read error, since a much larger clone is one base off. CDR3 loop: CASSANRIPNGKLFF. The CDR3 DNA reads as TGCGCCAGCAGTGCCAACAGGATACCTAATGGAAAACTGTTTTTT. The gene calls are TRBV10-1 and TRBJ1-4; possibly TRBD1 for D (5 bases). This CDR3 spans 15 amino acids. Germline V gene sequence: CDR1 WNHNN, CDR2 SYGVQD (reference sequence).

V gene TRBV9 combines with J gene TRBJ1-2; D is possibly TRBD1 (6 bases). The CDR3 runs to 14 residues. Germline CDR1 and CDR2: SGDLS and YYNGEE. Trimming shortened V by 4 bases and J by 6 bases, and 16 bases separated the two germline ends. DNA of the CDR3: TGTGCCAGCAGCTTTGAGACAGGCAACCATGGCTACACCTTC. Amino acid sequence: CASSFETGNHGYTF.

This chain uses TRBV6-1 with TRBJ1-1; 7 nucleotides line up with TRBD1. Unmatched junction bases numbered 9, after V lost 6 bases and J lost 8 bases. There are 13 residues in the CDR3. CDR1 and CDR2 from the germline V gene are MNHNS and SASEGT. The CDR3: CASSHTGDPEAFF. The CDR3 DNA is TGTGCCAGCAGCCATACAGGGGACCCCGAAGCTTTCTTT.

The CDR3 sequence: CASGQGRAGELFF. In DNA form, the CDR3 reads TGTGCCTCGGGACAGGGGCGAGCCGGGGAGCTGTTTTTT. The V call is TRBV15, the J call TRBJ2-2, with 10 bases aligning to TRBD1. With 11 bases clipped from V and 6 bases from J, the junction kept 6 bases outside the gene matches. CDR1 is LNHNV and CDR2 is YYDKDF in the germline V gene (reference sequence). CDR3 length equals 13 residues.

The sample holds many counts of this clonotype. This CDR3 reads CSGGGAKGNTEAFF. CDR3 in DNA: TGCAGCGGCGGGGGGGCTAAGGGGAACACTGAAGCTTTCTTT. The V and J genes are TRBV29-1 and TRBJ1-1; TRBD1 is a possible D gene (6 bases). Germline V CDR1 and CDR2: SQVTM, ANQGSEA. The CDR3 consists of 14 residues. Deletions cut 7 bases from V and 1 base from J, with 16 bases between. The variable domain in full, completed from reference TRBV29-1 and TRBJ1-1, reads SAVISQKPSRDICQRGTSLTIQCQVDSQVTMMFWYRQQPGQSLTLIATANQGSEATYESGFVIDKFPISRPNLTFSTLTVSNMSPEDSSIYLCSGGGAKGNTEAFFGQGTRLTVV.

This clonotype has more than one count but fewer than ten. The chain couples TRBV2 to TRBJ1-2; TRBD1 matches at 9 bases. This CDR3 is built from 14 residues. V shed 7 bases and J 7 bases; nucleotides not matched to a gene: 10. CDR1 is SNHLY and CDR2 is FYNNEI in the germline V gene. CDR3 coding DNA: TGTGCCAGCATCGGACAGGGGAGTTCGGGTGGCTACACCTTC. Amino acids: CASIGQGSSGGYTF.

The chain couples TRBV20-1 to TRBJ2-7; the match to TRBD2 covers 10 bases. Germline values: CDR1 DFQATT, CDR2 SNEGSKA (reference sequence). The CDR3 sequence is 15 residues long. Trimming took 0 bases from V and 3 from J; bases not matched to a gene: 5. The CDR3 spells CSAREQAGGDYEQYF. The CDR3 coding sequence is TGCAGTGCTAGAGAGCAAGCGGGGGGGGACTACGAGCAGTACTTC.

This clonotype was detected many times. The V and J genes are TRBV6-1 and TRBJ1-6; D unresolved. From germline, CDR1 is MNHNS and CDR2 SASEGT. Trimming left V 11 bases short and J 4 bases short, with 12 bases between. The length of the CDR3 is 13 residues. The CDR3 region is CAGSSLYNSPLHF. DNA of the CDR3: TGTGCCGGGTCCTCGCTTTATAATTCACCCCTCCACTTT.

The CDR3 nucleotides are TGTGCAGACAACAAGGGTTTCGGCACTGAAGCTTTCTTT. Amino acid sequence: CADNKGFGTEAFF. The chain carries TRBV7-9 and TRBJ1-1, with D unclear. CDR3 size: 13 residues. Germline V gene data show CDR1 as SEHNR and CDR2 as FQNEAQ (reference sequence).